What follows is one T cell receptor beta chain and its context. No antigen is known for it. PCR used 60 Vbeta primers and 13 Jbeta primers. Sequencing used immunoSEQ multiplex PCR; TCRdb keeps in-frame clones, though not all of them. The profile shows 180,000 or so clones, approximately 82% of them singletons. The data were taken from a study of cytomegalovirus exposure and HLA in healthy donors. About the study: From donors who were HLA-typed, an early data release held about 85 million unique TCRs.

Points from the study as a whole: CMV serostatus was the sole immune exposure information available. Roughly even sequencing depth across donors was the assumption behind the presence/absence analyses. Most TCR sequences were uncommon, yet certain public TCRs appeared in many donors.

Germline V gene lookup returns CDR1 KGHSH and CDR2 LQKENI. J gave up 0 bases and V 8 bases, and 9 bases lay outside the gene matches. The CDR3 covers 16 residues. The chain has TRBV18 and TRBJ2-2; 7 bases are shared with TRBD1. This TCR was recovered from a woman aged 35 to 49 in good health and CMV-seropositive. The sample taken for sequencing was PBMCs. Here the CDR3 DNA reads TGTGCCAGCCCCAACCGGCAGGGGGCGAACACCGGGGAGCTGTTTTTT. Its translation is CASPNRQGANTGELFF. The complete variable domain, with remaining parts taken from reference TRBV18 and TRBJ2-2, reads NAGVMQNPRHLVRRRGQEARLRCSPMKGHSHVYWYRQLPEEGLKFMVYLQKENIIDESGMPKERFSAEFPKEGPSILRIQQVVRGDSAAYFCASPNRQGANTGELFFGEGSRLTVL.